This T cell receptor (beta chain) was profiled in a study of CD8 T cells in ankylosing spondylitis. Broader study findings: Disease-associated clones were CD8+ and fairly uncommon in peripheral blood. Clones tied to disease were said to be significantly enriched in matched ankylosing spondylitis synovial fluid.

Germline V gives CDR1 LNHDA, CDR2 SQIVND (reference sequence). The CDR3 contains 16 residues. Between the trimmed V and J ends, which lost 5 bases and 4 bases, there was a span of 21 bases. Points on this clonotype: Its antigen is unknown.

Quantitative 5'-RACE was performed with molecular barcodes, and it yielded the TCR beta libraries. TCRdb reanalysed the 5' RACE reads using MiXCR and keeps one entry per CDR3 protein. The repertoire holds 160,000 or so distinct CDR3 sequences, with just over 9.5% as singletons. This chain uses TRBV19 with TRBJ2-7, with no clear D. Sequencing was carried out using blood, either unsorted or a sorted T cell fraction (not recorded which). The clonotype comes from a female donor with ankylosing spondylitis or in good health (not recorded which). CDR3 sequence: CASSPGGDFFKYEQYF. CDR3 nucleotides: TGTGCCAGTAGTCCGGGTGGAGACTTCTTTAAATACGAGCAGTACTTC.